This TCR beta chain was recorded in a study of blood T cell repertoires in COVID-19. About the research overall: Italy, Spain and the United States were the sources of the convalescent and acute COVID-19 samples. PBMCs, B-cell-depleted T cells, or T cells were the source of the cDNA or gDNA that made up the material.

Germline V gene data show CDR1 as SGDLS and CDR2 as YYNGEE. V lost 0 bases to trimming and J lost 4 bases, with 10 bases between them. This CDR3 contains 14 residues. Measured with immunoSEQ multiplex PCR; TCRdb has only the in-frame clones, and not every one. The sample consists of just over 300,000 clones, 85% to 90% of them appearing once. Seattle-derived patients entered the study during active infection and were followed longitudinally. Sequences were obtained from peripheral blood. The source is a woman aged 30 to 39 with COVID-19, enrolled during active disease. The chain recombines TRBV9 with TRBJ1-2, with D possibly being TRBD1 (5 bases). DNA for the CDR3: TGTGCCAGCAGCGTAGATACAGGCTCCTATGGCTACACCTTC. Translated, it gives CASSVDTGSYGYTF.